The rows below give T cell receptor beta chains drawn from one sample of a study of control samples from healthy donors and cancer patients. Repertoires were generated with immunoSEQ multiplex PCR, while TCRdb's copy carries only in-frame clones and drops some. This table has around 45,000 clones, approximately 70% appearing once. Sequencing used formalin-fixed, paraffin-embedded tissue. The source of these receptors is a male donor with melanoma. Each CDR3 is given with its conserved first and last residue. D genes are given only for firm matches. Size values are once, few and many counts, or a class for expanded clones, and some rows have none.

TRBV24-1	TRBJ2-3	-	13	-	TGTGCCACCAGTGCCGCAAACCCAGATACGCAGTATTTT	CATSAANPDTQYF
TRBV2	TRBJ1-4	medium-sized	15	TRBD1	TGTGCCAGCAGTCAAGGGACAGCAACTAATGAAAAACTGTTTTTT	CASSQGTATNEKLFF
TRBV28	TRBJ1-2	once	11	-	TGTGCCAGCAATTCCCTCTATGGCTACACCTTC	CASNSLYGYTF
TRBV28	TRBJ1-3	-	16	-	TGTGCCAGCAGTGTTGTGGGACAAAGCTCTGGAAACACCATATATTTT	CASSVVGQSSGNTIYF
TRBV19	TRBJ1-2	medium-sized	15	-	TGTGCCAGTAGTATTTGGGCGGGGCAAAACTATGGCTACACCTTC	CASSIWAGQNYGYTF
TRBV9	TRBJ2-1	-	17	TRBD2	TGTGCCAGCAGCGTAACGTCGGCGGGAGGGGCCTACAATGAGCAGTTCTTC	CASSVTSAGGAYNEQFF
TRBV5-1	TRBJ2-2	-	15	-	TGCGCCAGCAGCTTACAGGGCCCGGGGACCGGGGAGCTGTTTTTT	CASSLQGPGTGELFF
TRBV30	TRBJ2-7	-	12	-	TGTGCCTGGAGTGTATGGGTAGGCGAGCAGTACTTC	CAWSVWVGEQYF
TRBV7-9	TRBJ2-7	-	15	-	TGTGCCAGCAGCTTGGGCGGGACGGCGTCCTACGAGCAGTACTTC	CASSLGGTASYEQYF
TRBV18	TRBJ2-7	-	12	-	TGTGCCAGCTCACCGGTGGGTTACGAGCAGTACTTC	CASSPVGYEQYF
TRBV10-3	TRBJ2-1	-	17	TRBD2	TGTGCCATCAGTGAAACTGCGGGAGGGGGTAGGCGCGATGAGCAGTTCTTC	CAISETAGGGRRDEQFF
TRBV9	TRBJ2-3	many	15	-	TGTGCCAGCAGCGTAGTGGGGGGCGGCACAGATACGCAGTATTTT	CASSVVGGGTDTQYF
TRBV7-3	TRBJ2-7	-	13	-	TGTGCCAGCAGCTCCAGGGGAAGTTACGAGCAGTACTTC	CASSSRGSYEQYF
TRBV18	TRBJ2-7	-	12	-	TGTGCCAGCTCAACAGGAGGTAACGAGCAGTACTTC	CASSTGGNEQYF
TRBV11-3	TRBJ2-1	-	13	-	TGTGCCAGCAGCTTAGGGTTCGGCAATGAGCAGTTCTTC	CASSLGFGNEQFF
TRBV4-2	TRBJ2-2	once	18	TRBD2	TGTGCCAGCAGCCAAGAAGGTTCGAAGCGGGGTTACACCGGGGAGCTGTTTTTT	CASSQEGSKRGYTGELFF
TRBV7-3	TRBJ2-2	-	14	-	TGTGCCAGCAGCTTAGTTCCCACGATGGGGGAGCTGTTTTTT	CASSLVPTMGELFF
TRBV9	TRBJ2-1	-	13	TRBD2	TGTGCCAGCAGCGTGACTAGCGGGAATGAGCAGTTCTTC	CASSVTSGNEQFF
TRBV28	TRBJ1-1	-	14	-	TGTGCCAGCAGTTTATCAGCCTTGAACACTGAAGCTTTCTTT	CASSLSALNTEAFF
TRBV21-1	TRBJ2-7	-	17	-	TGTGCCAGCAGCAAACCTCCCATCCCGGACAGCGTGCACGAGCAGTACTTC	CASSKPPIPDSVHEQYF
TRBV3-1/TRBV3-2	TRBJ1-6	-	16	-	TGTGCCAGCAGCCAATCGACAGGCCCCTATGGTTCACCCCTCCACTTT	CASSQSTGPYGSPLHF
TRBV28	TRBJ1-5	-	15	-	TGTGCCAGCAGTTTCCCCGGAGGGGGGTATCAGCCCCAGCATTTT	CASSFPGGGYQPQHF
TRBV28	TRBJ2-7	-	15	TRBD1	TGTGCCAGCAGCCAAACAGGGGTGCTCTCCTACGAGCAGTACTTC	CASSQTGVLSYEQYF
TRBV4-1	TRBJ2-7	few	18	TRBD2	TGCGCCAGCAGCCAAGAACCCGATCTGGGCGGGGGAATTTACGAGCAGTACTTC	CASSQEPDLGGGIYEQYF
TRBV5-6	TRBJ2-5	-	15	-	TGTGCCAGCAGCTTGGGGGGCGCCGGGGGAGAGACCCAGTACTTC	CASSLGGAGGETQYF
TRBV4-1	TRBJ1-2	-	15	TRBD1	TGCGCCAGCAGCCCTCGGGACAGCCTGAACTATGGCTACACCTTC	CASSPRDSLNYGYTF
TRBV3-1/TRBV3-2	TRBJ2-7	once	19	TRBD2	TGTGCCAGCAGCCAAGATAGGTTGGTAGCGGGAGGATTAGGGGGCGAGCAGTACTTC	CASSQDRLVAGGLGGEQYF
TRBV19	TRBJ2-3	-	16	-	TGTGCCAGTAGTCTCACTCCAGACCCTCGGGGAGATACGCAGTATTTT	CASSLTPDPRGDTQYF
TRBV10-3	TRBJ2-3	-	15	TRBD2	TGTGCCATCAGTCGGACTAGCGGAAGCACAGATACGCAGTATTTT	CAISRTSGSTDTQYF
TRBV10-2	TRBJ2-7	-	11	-	TGCGCCAGCAGTGAGCTGGACGAGCAGTACTTC	CASSELDEQYF
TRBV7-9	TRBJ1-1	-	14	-	TGTGCCAGCAGCTTAATTCTGACGAACACTGAAGCTTTCTTT	CASSLILTNTEAFF
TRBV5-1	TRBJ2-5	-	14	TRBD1	TGCGCCAGCAGCCCGGACAGGGGTCAAGAGACCCAGTACTTC	CASSPDRGQETQYF
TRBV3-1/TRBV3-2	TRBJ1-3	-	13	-	TGTGCCAGCAGCCAGGGATCCGGAAACACCATATATTTT	CASSQGSGNTIYF